One and the same sample provided the 15 T cell receptor beta chains below, sequenced in a study of shared clonotypes between healthy human individuals. TCRdb's table, derived via immunoSEQ multiplex PCR, lists solely in-frame clones and lacks some. The sample consists of approximately 2.5 million clones, approximately 92% of them appearing once. The sample consisted of naive CD4+ T cells sorted from blood. Subset specified: CD45RA+ positively selected. The receptors come from a man aged 18 to 30 in good health.

With respect to this clone: Other DNA sequences within the sample encode an identical CDR3. The chain links TRBV29-1 to TRBJ2-3, with 9 nucleotides matching TRBD1. The V gene end was trimmed by 6 bases and the J gene end by 0 bases; junction bases not matched to a gene: 1. CDR3 size: 13 residues. Germline CDR1 SQVTM, CDR2 ANQGSEA. DNA for the CDR3: TGCAGCGTCGGACAGGGGAGCACAGATACGCAGTATTTT. Translated, it gives CSVGQGSTDTQYF.

This chain uses TRBV9 with TRBJ2-3; D gene unclear. The CDR3 consists of 16 residues. The ends were cut back, 0 bases at V and 4 bases at J, with 15 bases in the middle. CDR1 and CDR2 (germline): SGDLS, YYNGEE. The CDR3 nucleotides are TGTGCCAGCAGCGTAGGGAGTAGCAGTTTGGCAGATACGCAGTATTTT. This codes for CASSVGSSSLADTQYF.

Comment on this clone: A read error may explain this, as a much larger clone is one base away. Other nucleotide sequences in the sample specify the same CDR3. The chain joins TRBV6-5 to TRBJ1-2; D is possibly TRBD1 (6 bases). Germline CDR1 is MNHEY and CDR2 is SVGAGI. This CDR3 contains 13 residues. V lost 6 bases and J 1 base, leaving 9 bases between the germline ends. As DNA, the CDR3 is TGTGCCAGCAGACCGGACAGTAACTATGGCTACACCTTC. Translating it yields CASRPDSNYGYTF.

This clone was seen a single time. A much larger clone sits a single nucleotide away, making a read error possible. The sample holds other DNA sequences that translate to the same CDR3. J is TRBJ2-3 and V is TRBV5-1, with D tentatively TRBD1 (5 bases). V lost 0 bases and J 4 bases, leaving 6 bases between the germline ends. The CDR3 covers 13 residues. Germline V gene sequence: CDR1 SGHRS, CDR2 YFSETQ. CDR3 in DNA: TGCGCCAGCAGCTTGGGGGGCGCAGATACGCAGTATTTT. This codes for CASSLGGADTQYF.

CDR3 residues: CASSYSGGRNTEAFF. CDR3 sequence (DNA): TGTGCCAGCAGTTACTCAGGCGGTAGGAACACTGAAGCTTTCTTT. This sequence joins TRBV6-5 and TRBJ1-1; D ambiguous. The CDR3 consists of 15 residues. The V and J ends lost 0 bases and 1 base respectively, with 9 bases between them. Germline assignment: CDR1 MNHEY and CDR2 SVGAGI.

The V call is TRBV5-1, the J call TRBJ2-3; 9 bases agree with TRBD2. The CDR3 is made up of 17 amino acids. V lost 1 base and J lost 3; bases outside the gene matches: 9. CDR1 and CDR2 from the germline V gene are SGHRS and YFSETQ. CDR3 sequence (DNA): TGCGCCAGCAGCTTGTCGCGGGGGGGATGGAAAACAGATACGCAGTATTTT. Protein product: CASSLSRGGWKTDTQYF.

The rearrangement joins TRBV28 to TRBJ1-2, with a weak D call TRBD1 (5 bases). Germline assignment: CDR1 MDHEN and CDR2 SYDVKM. The V end was cut by 9 bases, the J end by 0 bases, with 11 bases between. This CDR3 contains 13 residues. CDR3 nucleotide sequence: TGTGCCAGTTGGACAACATCTAACTATGGCTACACCTTC. Its protein is CASWTTSNYGYTF.

The chain recombines TRBV5-1 with TRBJ2-7; D tentatively reads TRBD1 or TRBD2 (5 bases each). Germline values: CDR1 SGHRS, CDR2 YFSETQ. The V end lost 0 bases, the J end lost 6 bases, and 13 bases lay between the germline ends. The CDR3 is made up of 14 amino acids. In DNA form, the CDR3 reads TGCGCCAGCAGCTTGGGGTTAGGGGAGACCGAGCAGTACTTC. Translated, it gives CASSLGLGETEQYF. Drawing the rest from reference TRBV5-1 and TRBJ2-7, the complete variable domain is KAGVTQTPRYLIKTRGQQVTLSCSPISGHRSVSWYQQTPGQGLQFLFEYFSETQRNKGNFPGRFSGRQFSNSRSEMNVSTLELGDSALYLCASSLGLGETEQYFGPGTRLTVT.

The rearrangement joins TRBV5-6 to TRBJ2-7; TRBD2 agrees at 12 bases. Germline CDR1 SGHDT, CDR2 YYEEEE. This CDR3 is built from 16 residues. Losses at the gene ends were 4 bases for V and 3 bases for J; bases not matched to a gene: 8. The CDR3 DNA follows: TGTGCCAGCAGCGGGGGACTAGCGGGCTCTTACTACGAGCAGTACTTC. It specifies CASSGGLAGSYYEQYF.

V gene TRBV7-9 combines with J gene TRBJ1-1; the D gene is possibly TRBD1 (6 bases). The CDR3 is 14 amino acids. The V end lost 2 bases, the J end lost 5 bases, and 12 bases lay between the germline ends. The germline CDR1 and CDR2 sequences are SEHNR and FQNEAQ (reference sequence). The CDR3 coding sequence is TGTGCCAGCAGCTTATCGGGGGCGCGTACTGAAGCTTTCTTT. Protein: CASSLSGARTEAFF.

The chain couples TRBV10-3 to TRBJ1-4, with D maybe TRBD1 (5 bases). Trimming shortened V by 6 bases and J by 4 bases, and 9 bases separated the two germline ends. The germline CDR1 and CDR2 sequences are ENHRY and SYGVKD. The CDR3 has 13 residues. The CDR3 nucleotides read TGTGCCATCAGCCCGGGGCTTAATGAAAAACTGTTTTTT. It translates to CAISPGLNEKLFF.

The chain is built from TRBV28 and TRBJ1-4, with D hard to call. Germline V gene sequence: CDR1 MDHEN, CDR2 SYDVKM. The V end was cut by 5 bases, the J end by 7 bases, with 14 bases between. This CDR3 has 14 amino acids. CDR3 amino acids: CASSPNGPSEKLFF. The CDR3 region has the DNA TGTGCCAGCAGTCCTAATGGGCCTTCTGAAAAACTGTTTTTT.

The rearrangement links TRBV7-2 to TRBJ2-1; D is unclear. Germline V lookup: CDR1 SGHTA, CDR2 FQGNSA. The CDR3 runs 14 residues. V shed 2 bases and J shed 6 bases, with 11 bases lying between them. The CDR3 DNA sequence: TGTGCCAGCAGCTTATCGGCACCGGTCAATGAGCAGTTCTTC. Translating it yields CASSLSAPVNEQFF.

This clone has just one count. The chain links TRBV4-3 to TRBJ2-7; D not certain. Germline-derived CDR1 and CDR2 are LGHNA and YSLEER. V was pared by 0 bases and J by 0 bases, with 12 bases between. The CDR3 totals 16 residues. The CDR3 loop is CASSQEAYGTSYEQYF. CDR3 in DNA: TGCGCCAGCAGCCAAGAGGCTTACGGAACCTCCTACGAGCAGTACTTC.

The chain uses TRBV5-6 and TRBJ2-2, with 7 bases matching TRBD2. The CDR3 extends over 16 amino acids. After removal of 3 bases from V and 4 bases from J, the junction contained 9 bases not matched to a gene. CDR1 and CDR2 from the germline V gene are SGHDT and YYEEEE. The CDR3 sequence is CASSSWGAGSTGELFF. CDR3 in DNA: TGTGCCAGCAGCTCCTGGGGAGCGGGAAGCACCGGGGAGCTGTTTTTT.